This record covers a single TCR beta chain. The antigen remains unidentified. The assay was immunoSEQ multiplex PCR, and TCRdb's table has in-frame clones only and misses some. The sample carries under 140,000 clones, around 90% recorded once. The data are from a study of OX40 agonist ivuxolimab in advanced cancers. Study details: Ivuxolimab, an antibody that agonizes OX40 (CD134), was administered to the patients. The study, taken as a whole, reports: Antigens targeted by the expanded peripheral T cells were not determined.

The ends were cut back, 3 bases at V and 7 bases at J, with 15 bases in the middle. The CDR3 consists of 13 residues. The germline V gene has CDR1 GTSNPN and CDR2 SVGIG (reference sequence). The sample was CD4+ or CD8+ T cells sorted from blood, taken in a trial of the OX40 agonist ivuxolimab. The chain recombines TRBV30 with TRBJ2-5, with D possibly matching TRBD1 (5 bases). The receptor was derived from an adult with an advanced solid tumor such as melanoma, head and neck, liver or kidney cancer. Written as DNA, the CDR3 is TGTGCCTGGAGCTCCGGACCAACAGGGACCCAGTACTTC. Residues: CAWSSGPTGTQYF.